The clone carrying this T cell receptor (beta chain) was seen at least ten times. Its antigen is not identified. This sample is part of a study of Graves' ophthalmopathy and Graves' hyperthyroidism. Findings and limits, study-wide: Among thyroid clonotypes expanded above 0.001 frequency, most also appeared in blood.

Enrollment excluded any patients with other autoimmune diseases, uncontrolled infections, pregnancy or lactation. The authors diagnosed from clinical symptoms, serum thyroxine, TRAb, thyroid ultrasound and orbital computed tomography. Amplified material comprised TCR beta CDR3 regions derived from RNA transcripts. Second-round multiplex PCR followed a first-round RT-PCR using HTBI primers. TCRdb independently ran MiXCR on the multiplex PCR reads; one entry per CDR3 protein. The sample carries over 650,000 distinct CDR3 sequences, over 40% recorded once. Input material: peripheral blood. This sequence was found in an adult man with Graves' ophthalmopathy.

The CDR3 region is CSVVQGGSGANVLTF. DNA of the CDR3: TGCAGCGTTGTGCAGGGGGGCTCTGGGGCCAACGTCCTGACTTTC. The chain has TRBV29-1 and TRBJ2-6; possibly TRBD1 for D (7 bases). Trimming took off 4 bases at V and 0 bases at J, with 10 bases between the two ends. The CDR3 sequence is 15 residues long. CDR1 SQVTM and CDR2 ANQGSEA come from the germline V gene. The full variable domain, rest sourced from reference TRBV29-1 and TRBJ2-6, is SAVISQKPSRDICQRGTSLTIQCQVDSQVTMMFWYRQQPGQSLTLIATANQGSEATYESGFVIDKFPISRPNLTFSTLTVSNMSPEDSSIYLCSVVQGGSGANVLTFGAGSRLTVL.